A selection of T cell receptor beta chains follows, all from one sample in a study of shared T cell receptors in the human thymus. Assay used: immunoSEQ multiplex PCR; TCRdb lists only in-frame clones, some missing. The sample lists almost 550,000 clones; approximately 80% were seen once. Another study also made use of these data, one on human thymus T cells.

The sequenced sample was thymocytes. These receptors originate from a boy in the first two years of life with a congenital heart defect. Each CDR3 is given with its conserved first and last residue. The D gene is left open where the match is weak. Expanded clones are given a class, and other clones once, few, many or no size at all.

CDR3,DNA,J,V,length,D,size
CATGTENQETQYF,TGTGCCACCGGGACAGAAAACCAAGAGACCCAGTACTTC,TRBJ2-5,TRBV10-3,13,TRBD1,NA
CAWRVTGNTEAFF,TGTGCCTGGAGGGTGACAGGGAACACTGAAGCTTTCTTT,TRBJ1-1,TRBV30,13,NA,NA
CASSLGTGAFYEQYF,TGCGCCAGCAGCTTGGGGACAGGGGCCTTCTACGAGCAGTACTTC,TRBJ2-7,TRBV5-1,15,TRBD1,NA
CASGQETSGANTGELFF,TGTGCTAGTGGTCAAGAGACTAGCGGGGCGAACACCGGGGAGCTGTTTTTT,TRBJ2-2,TRBV12-5,17,TRBD2,NA
CASSPDRVKTGELFF,TGTGCCAGCTCACCAGACAGGGTGAAGACCGGGGAGCTGTTTTTT,TRBJ2-2,TRBV18,15,TRBD1,NA
CSVDPGGMSGELFF,TGCAGCGTTGATCCAGGAGGAATGAGCGGGGAGCTGTTTTTT,TRBJ2-2,TRBV29-1,14,NA,once
CASRSAGVFFEQYF,TGTGCCAGTAGGTCGGCGGGAGTGTTTTTCGAGCAGTACTTC,TRBJ2-7,TRBV19,14,TRBD2,NA
CASSATGQGAQVVGNEQFF,TGTGCCAGCAGTGCCACGGGACAGGGGGCGCAAGTAGTGGGTAATGAGCAGTTCTTC,TRBJ2-1,TRBV6-1,19,TRBD1,NA
CAISESRRGFYTGELFF,TGTGCCATCAGTGAGTCACGCAGGGGTTTTTACACCGGGGAGCTGTTTTTT,TRBJ2-2,TRBV10-3,17,NA,few
CTSSQALAGVEQYF,TGCACCAGCAGCCAAGCACTAGCGGGAGTCGAGCAGTACTTC,TRBJ2-7,TRBV1,14,NA,NA
CASRGLAGEPAVDEQFF,TGTGCCAGCAGGGGACTAGCGGGAGAGCCCGCCGTCGATGAGCAGTTCTTC,TRBJ2-1,TRBV27,17,TRBD2,NA
CASSEGSGTEPIEQYF,TGTGCCAGCAGCGAAGGGTCCGGGACTGAACCCATCGAGCAGTACTTC,TRBJ2-7,TRBV9,16,NA,once
CASSRGGALSSYEQYF,TGTGCCAGCAGCCGCGGGGGGGCCCTCAGCTCCTACGAGCAGTACTTC,TRBJ2-7,TRBV4-2,16,TRBD2,NA
CASSRRTSGSLPYEQYF,TGTGCCAGCAGCCGTCGGACTAGCGGGAGCTTACCCTACGAGCAGTACTTC,TRBJ2-7,TRBV28,17,TRBD2,once
CASSSSFTYEQYF,TGTGCCAGCAGTTCCTCCTTTACCTACGAGCAGTACTTC,TRBJ2-7,TRBV27,13,NA,few
CATSTSEGYYEQYF,TGTGCCACCTCGACAAGCGAGGGTTACTACGAGCAGTACTTC,TRBJ2-7,TRBV6-6,14,NA,few
CASGDRGHQRESHNEQFF,TGTGCCAGCGGGGACAGGGGACACCAGCGGGAGTCCCACAATGAGCAGTTCTTC,TRBJ2-1,TRBV27,18,TRBD1,NA
CASSLAPPHTRGRGNYGYTF,TGTGCCAGCAGCTTAGCACCCCCCCACACGCGGGGGCGGGGTAACTATGGCTACACCTTC,TRBJ1-2,TRBV7-2,20,NA,NA
CASSFTGGPGETQYF,TGCGCCAGCAGCTTTACGGGAGGGCCGGGGGAGACCCAGTACTTC,TRBJ2-5,TRBV5-1,15,TRBD2,NA
CAWSADPRQGINGYTF,TGTGCCTGGAGTGCCGACCCCCGACAGGGAATAAATGGCTACACCTTC,TRBJ1-2,TRBV30,16,TRBD1,once
CASSFTGSGRTYEQFF,TGTGCCAGCAGTTTTACGGGTAGCGGGAGAACCTATGAGCAGTTCTTC,TRBJ2-1,TRBV28,16,TRBD2,NA
CASMVWEGTYEQYF,TGTGCCAGCATGGTGTGGGAGGGGACCTACGAGCAGTACTTC,TRBJ2-7,TRBV2,14,TRBD2,NA
CASSTRPSVETQYF,TGTGCCAGCAGTACCCGCCCGTCGGTTGAGACCCAGTACTTC,TRBJ2-5,TRBV27,14,NA,few
CASSKFRGQGAGTEAFF,TGTGCCAGCAGTAAGTTTAGGGGACAGGGGGCTGGCACTGAAGCTTTCTTT,TRBJ1-1,TRBV2,17,TRBD1,NA
CASSSKDRGGGEKLFF,TGTGCCAGCAGCTCCAAGGACAGGGGTGGTGGTGAAAAACTGTTTTTT,TRBJ1-4,TRBV5-8,16,TRBD1,few
CASSEPGSAKNIQYF,TGTGCCAGCAGTGAACCCGGGAGTGCCAAAAACATTCAGTACTTC,TRBJ2-4,TRBV25-1,15,NA,NA
CASSYSGIAGAYEQYF,TGTGCCAGCAGTTACTCGGGTATAGCGGGAGCCTACGAGCAGTACTTC,TRBJ2-7,TRBV6-5,16,TRBD2,NA
CASSADRGLAKNIQYF,TGCGCCAGCAGTGCAGACAGGGGGCTGGCCAAAAACATTCAGTACTTC,TRBJ2-4,TRBV10-2,16,TRBD1,NA
CASSPSGRDTDTQYF,TGTGCCAGCAGCCCTAGCGGGAGGGACACAGATACGCAGTATTTT,TRBJ2-3,TRBV7-3,15,TRBD2,NA
CASSLGLAGGKMSYNEQFF,TGTGCCAGCAGCTTGGGGTTAGCGGGAGGTAAAATGTCCTACAATGAGCAGTTCTTC,TRBJ2-1,TRBV5-4,19,TRBD2,NA
CASSPTDPTGGRVNTEAFF,TGTGCCAGCTCACCAACCGACCCCACAGGGGGCAGAGTGAACACTGAAGCTTTCTTT,TRBJ1-1,TRBV18,19,TRBD1,NA
CSARQGETQYF,TGCAGTGCAAGGCAGGGAGAGACCCAGTACTTC,TRBJ2-5,TRBV20-1,11,NA,NA
CAWSSTGLDQPQHF,TGTGCCTGGAGCTCTACAGGGCTCGATCAGCCCCAGCATTTT,TRBJ1-5,TRBV30,14,NA,NA
CASSPKAGQRGQFF,TGTGCCAGCAGCCCGAAGGCAGGTCAGCGGGGTCAGTTCTTC,TRBJ2-1,TRBV7-3,14,TRBD2,NA
CASSPRQGMNEQFF,TGTGCCAGCAGCCCTAGACAGGGAATGAATGAGCAGTTCTTC,TRBJ2-1,TRBV9,14,TRBD1,NA
CASSIGSSGNTIYF,TGTGCCAGTAGTATAGGGAGCTCTGGAAACACCATATATTTT,TRBJ1-3,TRBV19,14,NA,NA
CASSPPQGTNTEAFF,TGTGCCAGCTCACCACCGCAGGGCACGAACACTGAAGCTTTCTTT,TRBJ1-1,TRBV18,15,NA,NA
CSARGPFEKFF,TGCAGTGCTAGGGGGCCATTCGAGAAGTTCTTC,TRBJ2-1,TRBV20-1,11,NA,few
CASQLGLTDTQYF,TGTGCCAGCCAACTAGGGTTGACAGATACGCAGTATTTT,TRBJ2-3,TRBV6-1,13,NA,NA
CASSLEGVLNTGELFF,TGTGCCAGCAGCTTGGAGGGGGTCCTGAACACCGGGGAGCTGTTTTTT,TRBJ2-2,TRBV5-6,16,NA,few
CASSQGRLAGGSPEQFF,TGCGCCAGCAGCCAAGGACGGCTAGCGGGAGGGTCACCCGAGCAGTTCTTC,TRBJ2-1,TRBV4-3,17,TRBD2,NA
CASSLSGRENEQYF,TGTGCCAGCAGCCTTTCTGGACGGGAGAACGAGCAGTACTTC,TRBJ2-7,TRBV5-6,14,NA,NA
CASSQERLYGRKTKNIQYF,TGCGCCAGCAGCCAAGAAAGGTTATACGGGAGAAAGACCAAAAACATTCAGTACTTC,TRBJ2-4,TRBV4-3,19,NA,NA
CASSSLGAGALRNEQFF,TGTGCCAGCAGTTCCCTTGGAGCGGGAGCGCTTAGGAATGAGCAGTTCTTC,TRBJ2-1,TRBV27,17,TRBD2,NA
CSVEGGYNEQFF,TGCAGCGTTGAAGGCGGGTACAATGAGCAGTTCTTC,TRBJ2-1,TRBV29-1,12,NA,NA
CASTQRRQGARDTEAFF,TGTGCCAGCACACAGAGAAGACAGGGGGCAAGGGACACTGAAGCTTTCTTT,TRBJ1-1,TRBV2,17,TRBD1,once
CASSASSSAGDRDYNEQFF,TGTGCCAGCAGCGCTAGTAGTAGCGCGGGGGACAGGGATTACAATGAGCAGTTCTTC,TRBJ2-1,TRBV9,19,TRBD1,NA
CASRLIAGDTDTQYF,TGTGCCAGCAGGTTAATAGCGGGAGACACAGATACGCAGTATTTT,TRBJ2-3,TRBV6-5,15,TRBD2,NA
CAVSGRYTDTQYF,TGTGCCGTCTCAGGGCGGTACACAGATACGCAGTATTTT,TRBJ2-3,TRBV27,13,NA,NA
CASRGRNYGYTF,TGTGCCAGCAGGGGGCGGAACTATGGCTACACCTTC,TRBJ1-2,TRBV6-1,12,NA,NA